This TCR beta chain appears in the sequencing data of a study of STAT5B mutations in CD4+ large granular lymphocyte leukemia. Comment on this clone: Its specificity is unknown.

Germline CDR1 SGHVS, CDR2 FQNEAQ. This CDR3 contains 14 residues. V was shortened by 0 bases and J by 2 bases, with 7 bases between the two germline ends. Notes on the study in general: 8/27 top patient clones versus 2/35 control clones were TRBV06-family.

Only in-frame clones appear in the TCRdb table, and some are missing; sequencing was by immunoSEQ multiplex PCR. The table lists 25,000 to 30,000 clones, just under 80% of them singletons, with less than 1.3% in the top ten. The specimen was CD4+ T cells from blood buffy coats. This TCR was recovered from a human donor in good health. The chain links TRBV7-8 to TRBJ1-2, with unresolved D. CDR3: CASSLAQLNYGYTF. The DNA for the CDR3 is TGTGCCAGCAGCTTAGCGCAGTTGAACTATGGCTACACCTTC.